The T cell receptor (beta chain) under discussion was sequenced for a study of shared clonotypes between healthy human individuals. The study's findings and limits: The sole specimen, blood, was sampled, and tissue repertoires likely differ.

Comments on this clone: Its specificity is not known.

Losses at the gene ends were 4 bases for V and 0 bases for J; bases not matched to a gene: 11. The V gene's germline CDR1 is SGHTA and CDR2 FQGTGA. The CDR3 has 18 amino acids. The donor cohort consisted entirely of Caucasian adults residing in Nashville, Tennessee. Using immunoSEQ multiplex PCR, the repertoire was profiled, and TCRdb retains in-frame clones only, with some absent. The repertoire consists of around 2,000,000 clones, with 85% to 95% occurring once and the leading ten covering 0.13%. The receptor's source is a man aged 18-30 years in good health. V gene TRBV7-3 combines with J gene TRBJ1-4; the match to TRBD1 covers 7 bases. Sequenced material: naive CD4+ T cells sorted from blood. Subset described: CD45RA+ positively selected. This CDR3 is CASSWPSDRAATNEKLFF. The CDR3 DNA is TGTGCCAGCAGCTGGCCGAGCGACAGGGCCGCAACTAATGAAAAACTGTTTTTT.